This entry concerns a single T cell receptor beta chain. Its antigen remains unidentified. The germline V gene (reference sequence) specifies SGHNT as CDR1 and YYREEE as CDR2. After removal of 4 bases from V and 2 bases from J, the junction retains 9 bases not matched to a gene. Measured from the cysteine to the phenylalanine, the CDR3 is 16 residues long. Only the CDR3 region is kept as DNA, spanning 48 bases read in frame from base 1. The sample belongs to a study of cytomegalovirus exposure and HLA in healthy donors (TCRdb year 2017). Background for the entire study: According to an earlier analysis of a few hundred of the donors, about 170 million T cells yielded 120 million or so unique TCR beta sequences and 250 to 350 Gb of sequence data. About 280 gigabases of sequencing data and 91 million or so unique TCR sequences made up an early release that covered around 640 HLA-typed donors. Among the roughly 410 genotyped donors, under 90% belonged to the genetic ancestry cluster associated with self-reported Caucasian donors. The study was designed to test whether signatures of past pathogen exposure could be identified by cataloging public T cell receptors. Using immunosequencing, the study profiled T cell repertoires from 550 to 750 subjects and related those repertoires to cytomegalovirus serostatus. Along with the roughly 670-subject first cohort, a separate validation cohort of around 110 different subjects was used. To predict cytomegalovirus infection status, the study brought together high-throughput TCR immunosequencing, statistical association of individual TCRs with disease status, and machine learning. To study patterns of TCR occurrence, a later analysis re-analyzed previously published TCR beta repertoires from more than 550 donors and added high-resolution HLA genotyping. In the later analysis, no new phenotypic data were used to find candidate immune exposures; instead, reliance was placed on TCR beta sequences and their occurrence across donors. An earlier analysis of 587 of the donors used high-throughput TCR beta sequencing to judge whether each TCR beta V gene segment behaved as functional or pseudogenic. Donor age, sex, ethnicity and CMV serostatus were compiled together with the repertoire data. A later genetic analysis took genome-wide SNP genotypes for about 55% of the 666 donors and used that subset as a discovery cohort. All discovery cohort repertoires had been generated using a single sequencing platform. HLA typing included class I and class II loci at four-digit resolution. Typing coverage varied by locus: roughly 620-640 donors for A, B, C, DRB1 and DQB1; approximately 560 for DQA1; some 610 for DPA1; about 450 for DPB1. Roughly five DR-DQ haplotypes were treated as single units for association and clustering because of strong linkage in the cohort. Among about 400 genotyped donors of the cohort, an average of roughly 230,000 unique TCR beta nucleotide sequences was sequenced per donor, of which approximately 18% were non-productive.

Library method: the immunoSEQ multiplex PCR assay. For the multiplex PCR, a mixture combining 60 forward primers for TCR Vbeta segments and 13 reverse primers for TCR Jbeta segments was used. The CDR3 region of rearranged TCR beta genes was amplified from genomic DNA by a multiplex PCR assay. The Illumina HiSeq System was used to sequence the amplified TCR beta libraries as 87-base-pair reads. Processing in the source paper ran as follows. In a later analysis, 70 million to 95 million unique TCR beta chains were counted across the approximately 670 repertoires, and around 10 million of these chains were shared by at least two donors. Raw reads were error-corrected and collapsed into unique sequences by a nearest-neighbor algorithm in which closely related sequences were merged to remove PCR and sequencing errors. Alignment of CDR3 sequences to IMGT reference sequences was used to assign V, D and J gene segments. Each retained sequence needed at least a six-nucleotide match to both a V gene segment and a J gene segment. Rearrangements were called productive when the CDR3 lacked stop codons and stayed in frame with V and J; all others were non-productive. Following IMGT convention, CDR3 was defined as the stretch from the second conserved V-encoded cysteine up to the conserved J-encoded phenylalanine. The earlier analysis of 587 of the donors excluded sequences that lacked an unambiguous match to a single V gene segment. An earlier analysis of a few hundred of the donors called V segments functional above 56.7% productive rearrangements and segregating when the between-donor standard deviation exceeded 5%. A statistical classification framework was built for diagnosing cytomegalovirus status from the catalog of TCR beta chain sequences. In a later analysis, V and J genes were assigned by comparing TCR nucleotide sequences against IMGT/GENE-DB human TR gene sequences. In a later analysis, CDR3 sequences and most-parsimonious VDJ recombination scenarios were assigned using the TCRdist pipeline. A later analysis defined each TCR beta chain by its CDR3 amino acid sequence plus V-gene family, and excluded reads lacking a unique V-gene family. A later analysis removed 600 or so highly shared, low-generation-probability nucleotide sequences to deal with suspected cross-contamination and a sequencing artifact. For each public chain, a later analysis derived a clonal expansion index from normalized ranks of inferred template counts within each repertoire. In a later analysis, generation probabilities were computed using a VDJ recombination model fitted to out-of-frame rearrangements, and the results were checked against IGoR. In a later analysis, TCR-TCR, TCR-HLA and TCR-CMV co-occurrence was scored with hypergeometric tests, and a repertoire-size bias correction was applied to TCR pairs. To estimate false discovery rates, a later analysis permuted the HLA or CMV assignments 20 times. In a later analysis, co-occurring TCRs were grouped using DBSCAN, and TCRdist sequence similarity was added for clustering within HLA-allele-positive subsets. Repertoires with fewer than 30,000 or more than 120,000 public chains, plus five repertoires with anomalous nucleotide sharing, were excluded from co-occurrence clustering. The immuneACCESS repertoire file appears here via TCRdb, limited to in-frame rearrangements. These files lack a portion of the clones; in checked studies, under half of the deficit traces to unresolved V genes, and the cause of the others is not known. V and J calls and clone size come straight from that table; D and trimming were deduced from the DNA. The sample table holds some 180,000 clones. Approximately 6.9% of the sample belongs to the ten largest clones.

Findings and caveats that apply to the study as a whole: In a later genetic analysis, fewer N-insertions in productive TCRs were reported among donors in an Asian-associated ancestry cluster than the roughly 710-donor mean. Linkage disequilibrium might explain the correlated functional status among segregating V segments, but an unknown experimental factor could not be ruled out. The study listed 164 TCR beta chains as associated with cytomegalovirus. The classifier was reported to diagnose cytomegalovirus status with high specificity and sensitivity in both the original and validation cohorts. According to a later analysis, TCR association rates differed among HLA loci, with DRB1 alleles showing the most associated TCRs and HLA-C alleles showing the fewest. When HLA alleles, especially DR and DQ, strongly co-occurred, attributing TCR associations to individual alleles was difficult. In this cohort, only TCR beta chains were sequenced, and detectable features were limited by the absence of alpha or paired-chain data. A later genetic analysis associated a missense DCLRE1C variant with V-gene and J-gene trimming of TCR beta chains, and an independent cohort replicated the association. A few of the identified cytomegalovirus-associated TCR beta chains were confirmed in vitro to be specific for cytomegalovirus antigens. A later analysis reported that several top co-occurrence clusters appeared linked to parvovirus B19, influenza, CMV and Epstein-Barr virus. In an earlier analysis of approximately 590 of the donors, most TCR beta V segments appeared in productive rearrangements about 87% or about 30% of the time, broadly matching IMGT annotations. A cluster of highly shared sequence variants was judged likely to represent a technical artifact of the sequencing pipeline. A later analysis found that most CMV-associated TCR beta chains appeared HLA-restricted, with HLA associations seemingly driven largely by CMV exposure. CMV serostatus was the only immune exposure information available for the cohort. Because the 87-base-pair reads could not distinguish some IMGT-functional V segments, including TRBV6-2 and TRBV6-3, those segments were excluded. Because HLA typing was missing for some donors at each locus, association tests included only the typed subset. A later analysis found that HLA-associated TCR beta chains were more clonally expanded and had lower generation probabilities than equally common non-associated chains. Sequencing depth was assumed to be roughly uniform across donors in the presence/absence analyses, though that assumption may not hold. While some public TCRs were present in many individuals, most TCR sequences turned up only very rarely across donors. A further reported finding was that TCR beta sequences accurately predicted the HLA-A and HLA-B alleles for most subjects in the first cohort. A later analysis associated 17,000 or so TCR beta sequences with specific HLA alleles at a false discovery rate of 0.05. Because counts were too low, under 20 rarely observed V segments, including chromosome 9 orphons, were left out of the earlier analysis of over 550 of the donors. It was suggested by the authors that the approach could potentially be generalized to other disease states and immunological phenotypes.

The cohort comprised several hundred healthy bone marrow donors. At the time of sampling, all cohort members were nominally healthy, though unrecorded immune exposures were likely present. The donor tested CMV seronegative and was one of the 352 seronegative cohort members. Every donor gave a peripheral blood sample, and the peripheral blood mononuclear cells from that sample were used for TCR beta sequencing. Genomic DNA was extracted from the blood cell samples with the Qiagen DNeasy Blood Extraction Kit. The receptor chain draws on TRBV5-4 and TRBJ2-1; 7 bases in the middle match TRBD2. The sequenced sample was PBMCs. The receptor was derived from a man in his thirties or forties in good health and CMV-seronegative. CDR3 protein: CASSQEAGSTYNEQFF. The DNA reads TGTGCCAGCAGCCAAGAAGCGGGATCCACCTACAATGAGCAGTTCTTC.